These 7 T cell receptor beta chains came from one sample sequenced in a study of cytomegalovirus exposure and HLA in healthy donors. 60 Vbeta and 13 Jbeta primers were used in PCR. TCRdb's table, derived via immunoSEQ multiplex PCR, lists solely in-frame clones and lacks some. The data contain some 65,000 clones, less than 75% of them seen just once; the ten biggest clones take up 10% to 11%. The source material was PBMCs. The receptors stem from a woman younger than 45 in good health and CMV-seronegative.

This clone has a handful of counts. V is TRBV6-6 and J is TRBJ2-5; 9 bases match TRBD2. CDR3 length equals 16 residues. Per the germline V gene, CDR1 is MNHNY and CDR2 is SVGAGI (reference sequence). The J segment lost 0 bases and the V segment lost 5 bases, leaving 7 bases of the junction unmatched. CDR3 bases: TGTGCCAGCAGTCCCTTAGCGGGAGCGTACCAAGAGACCCAGTACTTC. This encodes CASSPLAGAYQETQYF.

The chain links TRBV5-1 to TRBJ2-3; TRBD2 agrees at 12 bases. This CDR3 region has 16 residues. Germline assignment: CDR1 SGHRS and CDR2 YFSETQ. The ends lost 4 bases at V and 4 bases at J; junction bases unmatched: 7. CDR3: CASSNPSGGVSDTQYF. CDR3 nucleotide sequence: TGCGCCAGCAGCAACCCTAGCGGGGGGGTATCAGATACGCAGTATTTT.

The chain recombines TRBV7-8 with TRBJ2-3; 7 bases match TRBD2. The CDR3 is 17 amino acids. The germline gives CDR1 SGHVS, CDR2 FQNEAQ. The J segment lost 2 bases and the V segment lost 7 bases, leaving 15 bases of the junction unmatched. CDR3 in DNA: TGTGCCAGCACCCTGGGGGGGGGTTCTACCTTCACAGATACGCAGTATTTT. Its protein is CASTLGGGSTFTDTQYF.

To note about this clone: The CDR3 does not close with the conserved phenylalanine or tryptophan, likely indicating a read error. V and J are TRBV5-4 and TRBJ2-3; TRBD2 agrees at 8 bases. The CDR3 sequence is 16 residues long. The J segment lost 6 bases and the V segment lost 0 bases, leaving 9 bases of the junction unmatched. In germline, CDR1 is SGHNT, CDR2 YYREEE (reference sequence). The CDR3, as DNA: TGTGCCAGCAGCTTGGGCGGGAGGACGGGGAGGGATACGCAGTATCTT. It is translated as CASSLGGRTGRDTQYL.

This chain joins TRBV2 and TRBJ1-1; tentative D call: TRBD1 (5 bases). This CDR3 is 13 amino acids long. In germline, CDR1 is SNHLY, CDR2 FYNNEI. Trimming cost V 7 bases and J 5 bases, with 14 bases left between them. The chain's CDR3 is CASIMGLVTEAFF. The CDR3 nucleotides read TGTGCCAGCATCATGGGACTGGTTACTGAAGCTTTCTTT.

V is TRBV6-5 and J is TRBJ1-6; D may be TRBD1 (6 bases). This CDR3 region has 14 residues. Between the trimmed V and J ends, which lost 6 bases and 10 bases, there was a span of 16 bases. Germline values: CDR1 MNHEY, CDR2 SVGAGI. DNA for the CDR3: TGTGCCAGCAGACCCGGACAGAGATTCTCACCCCTCCACTTT. Amino acid sequence: CASRPGQRFSPLHF.

The chain links TRBV29-1 to TRBJ1-4; 8 nucleotides line up with TRBD1. This CDR3 contains 13 residues. Germline V gene lookup returns CDR1 SQVTM and CDR2 ANQGSEA. V lost 4 bases, J lost 8 bases, and 6 bases stayed unmatched. The CDR3 bases are TGCAGCGTTGGAGGACAGGGAGGAGAAAAACTGTTTTTT. This sequence encodes CSVGGQGGEKLFF.